A selection of T cell receptor beta chains follows, all from one sample in a study of T cell repertoires in cytomegalovirus infection. TCRdb independently ran MiXCR on the reads; one entry per CDR3 protein. The table shows about 260,000 distinct CDR3 sequences, with roughly an eighth occurring only once. Sequencing was carried out using PBMCs. The source of these receptors is a human donor in good health (CMV status not recorded). Some clones in this sample may be carry-over from other donors' samples. Both conserved end residues are part of each CDR3. The order of the fields is D gene, clone size, V gene, J gene, CDR3 protein, CDR3 DNA. A D gene is named only where the DNA matches it firmly. Size is stated for part of the rows, as once, few or many counts, or as a class when the clone is expanded.

>TRBD1|many|TRBV12-3/TRBV12-4|TRBJ1-2
CASSTGQGAYYGYTF
TGTGCCAGCAGTACCGGACAGGGGGCTTACTATGGCTACACCTTC
>-|few|TRBV27|TRBJ2-7
CAVWGTHEQYF
TGTGCCGTCTGGGGGACCCACGAGCAGTACTTC
>TRBD1|many|TRBV2|TRBJ1-6
CASSPTGTGGGKINSPLHF
TGTGCCAGCAGTCCCACCGGGACAGGGGGCGGAAAGATTAATTCACCCCTCCACTTT
>-|few|TRBV19|TRBJ1-1
CASSMTVVNTEAFF
TGTGCCAGTAGTATGACGGTGGTGAACACTGAAGCTTTCTTT
>-|few|TRBV27|TRBJ1-2
CASSPRRSNYGYTF
TGTGCCAGCAGTCCCCGTCGATCAAACTATGGCTACACCTTC
>TRBD2|many|TRBV11-2|TRBJ2-1
CASSTRLAGGLNNEQFF
TGTGCCAGCAGCACCCGACTAGCGGGGGGGCTTAACAATGAGCAGTTCTTC
>-|few|TRBV2|TRBJ1-3
CASSSDTGNTIYF
TGTGCCAGCAGCTCCGACACAGGAAACACCATATATTTT
>-|-|TRBV10-3|TRBJ2-7
CAIQGSDDYEQYF
TGTGCCATCCAGGGGTCAGACGACTACGAGCAGTACTTC
>-|many|TRBV7-6|TRBJ1-1
CASSSTDGYTEAFF
TGTGCCAGCAGCTCGACGGACGGATACACTGAAGCTTTCTTT
>TRBD2|few|TRBV2|TRBJ2-2
CASILAGGYTGELFF
TGTGCCAGCATCTTAGCGGGCGGTTACACCGGGGAGCTGTTTTTT
>-|many|TRBV7-2|TRBJ2-5
CASSLGQNLGETQYF
TGTGCCAGCAGCTTAGGGCAAAACTTGGGGGAGACCCAGTACTTC
>-|-|TRBV28|TRBJ2-1
CASRGPYNEQFF
TGTGCCAGCAGAGGCCCCTACAATGAGCAGTTCTTC
>TRBD1|few|TRBV6-5|TRBJ2-1
CASRSRTGFTHEQFF
TGTGCCAGCAGATCCCGGACAGGTTTTACTCATGAGCAGTTCTTC
>-|many|TRBV6-1|TRBJ2-3
CASRSGLQVDTQYF
TGTGCCAGCAGAAGCGGGCTCCAAGTTGATACGCAGTATTTT
>TRBD1|many|TRBV7-2|TRBJ1-2
CASSPWDREMGYTF
TGTGCCAGCAGCCCATGGGACAGGGAAATGGGCTACACCTTC
>-|few|TRBV12-3/TRBV12-4|TRBJ2-2
CASRGGGLPLAGELFF
TGTGCCAGCAGAGGGGGGGGACTACCCTTGGCCGGGGAGCTGTTTTTT
>-|many|TRBV4-1|TRBJ1-5
CASSQDPAGAQDQPQHF
TGCGCCAGCAGCCAAGATCCGGCAGGGGCTCAGGATCAGCCCCAGCATTTT
>-|-|TRBV12-3/TRBV12-4|TRBJ2-7
CASMVGVGSYEQYF
TGTGCCAGCATGGTGGGTGTGGGATCCTACGAGCAGTACTTC
>-|-|TRBV2|TRBJ1-2
CANTGAYGYTF
TGTGCCAACACAGGAGCCTATGGCTACACCTTC
>TRBD2|-|TRBV11-3|TRBJ2-1
CASSGTSGVYNEQFF
TGTGCCAGCAGCGGAACTAGCGGGGTATACAATGAGCAGTTCTTC
>-|few|TRBV20-1|TRBJ2-6
CSVSSSGANVLTF
TGCAGTGTGAGTTCCTCTGGGGCCAACGTCCTGACTTTC
>-|many|TRBV7-2|TRBJ2-5
CASSLADRGAVQETQYF
TGTGCCAGCAGCTTAGCTGATCGGGGGGCCGTCCAAGAGACCCAGTACTTC
>-|few|TRBV6-5|TRBJ2-2
CASSPQGSGTGELFF
TGTGCCAGCAGTCCACAGGGGAGCGGGACCGGGGAGCTGTTTTTT
>TRBD1|many|TRBV20-1|TRBJ2-5
CSAQNRGQGETQYF
TGCAGTGCCCAAAACAGGGGGCAAGGGGAGACCCAGTACTTC
>-|many|TRBV7-2|TRBJ1-6
CASSLDAEASPLHF
TGTGCCAGCAGCTTAGATGCGGAGGCTTCACCCCTCCACTTT
>-|-|TRBV5-6|TRBJ2-5
CASSLVGADETQYF
TGTGCCAGCAGCTTGGTCGGGGCGGACGAGACCCAGTACTTC
>-|-|TRBV5-5|TRBJ2-7
CASSHKPAGMTYEQYF
TGTGCCAGCAGCCACAAGCCGGCTGGGATGACCTACGAGCAGTACTTC
>-|-|TRBV20-1|TRBJ1-6
CSARLQGRSSYNSPLHF
TGCAGTGCTAGATTACAGGGCAGGAGCTCCTATAATTCACCCCTCCACTTT
>-|few|TRBV20-1|TRBJ2-1
CSFGNLQQFF
TGCAGTTTCGGGAACCTACAGCAGTTCTTC
>-|once|TRBV20-1|TRBJ1-1
CSARGGVITEAFF
TGCAGTGCGAGAGGGGGAGTGATCACTGAAGCTTTCTTT
>TRBD1|few|TRBV27|TRBJ1-5
CASSLGRGPNQPQHF
TGTGCCAGCAGTTTGGGGAGGGGGCCCAATCAGCCCCAGCATTTT
>-|-|TRBV29-1|TRBJ1-1
CSVEHKGSAFF
TGCAGCGTTGAGCACAAGGGATCCGCTTTCTTT
>TRBD1|many|TRBV7-8|TRBJ2-4
CASSSKWTGDNIQYF
TGTGCCAGCAGCTCAAAATGGACAGGGGACAACATTCAGTACTTC
>-|many|TRBV7-2|TRBJ1-1
CASRLGVNTEAFF
TGTGCCAGCAGACTCGGGGTAAACACTGAAGCTTTCTTT
>-|many|TRBV2|TRBJ2-4
CASSAPLAKNIQYF
TGTGCCAGCAGTGCTCCTTTAGCCAAAAACATTCAGTACTTC
>-|few|TRBV12-3/TRBV12-4|TRBJ1-2
CASSLMLDSPGGYTF
TGTGCCAGCAGTTTAATGTTAGACTCCCCGGGAGGCTACACCTTC
>TRBD1|-|TRBV29-1|TRBJ2-7
CSVPGQGNSYEQYF
TGCAGCGTTCCGGGACAGGGTAACTCCTACGAGCAGTACTTC
>-|many|TRBV11-2|TRBJ1-1
CASSLETPEAFF
TGTGCCAGCAGCTTAGAGACACCTGAAGCTTTCTTT
>-|many|TRBV7-2|TRBJ1-5
CASSLRGIGSNQPQHF
TGTGCCAGCAGCCTCAGGGGAATTGGGAGCAATCAGCCCCAGCATTTT
>-|few|TRBV20-1|TRBJ1-5
CSARGGTENQPQHF
TGCAGTGCTAGGGGGGGGACCGAAAATCAGCCCCAGCATTTT
>-|-|TRBV4-3|TRBJ2-1
CASSPGVSYNEQFF
TGCGCCAGCAGCCCTGGGGTCTCCTACAATGAGCAGTTCTTC
>TRBD1|many|TRBV7-2|TRBJ2-2
CASSPGQGARELFF
TGTGCCAGCAGCCCGGGACAGGGGGCCAGGGAGCTGTTTTTT
>TRBD2|many|TRBV7-2|TRBJ2-7
CASSLAPGVVAGEYEQYF
TGTGCCAGCAGCTTAGCCCCCGGAGTGGTAGCGGGAGAGTACGAGCAGTACTTC
>TRBD2|few|TRBV12-3/TRBV12-4|TRBJ2-7
CASSTGLAGGGEQYF
TGTGCCAGCAGTACTGGACTAGCGGGAGGTGGCGAGCAGTACTTC
>TRBD1|many|TRBV6-2/TRBV6-3|TRBJ1-1
CASSYSTGTGTEAFF
TGTGCCAGCAGTTATTCGACCGGGACAGGCACTGAAGCTTTCTTT
>-|few|TRBV18|TRBJ1-3
CASSVSGSTGAGNTIYF
TGTGCCAGCTCAGTATCGGGTTCGACAGGAGCTGGAAACACCATATATTTT
>-|-|TRBV20-1|TRBJ2-7
CSARVGGEQYF
TGCAGTGCCCGCGTAGGAGGGGAGCAGTACTTC
>-|few|TRBV5-1|TRBJ2-5
CASSFESGSGETQYF
TGCGCCAGCAGCTTTGAATCCGGGAGCGGAGAGACCCAGTACTTC
>-|many|TRBV6-6|TRBJ2-5
CASSYSTIQETQYF
TGTGCCAGCAGTTACTCGACGATCCAAGAGACCCAGTACTTC
>-|few|TRBV10-3|TRBJ2-7
CASNGRYEQYF
TGTGCCTCAAACGGGCGTTACGAGCAGTACTTC
>TRBD1|many|TRBV6-2/TRBV6-3|TRBJ1-6
CASSSWDRDNSPLHF
TGTGCCAGCAGTTCGTGGGACAGGGATAATTCACCCCTCCACTTT
>-|many|TRBV7-8|TRBJ2-6
CASSLGSRPSGANVLTF
TGTGCCAGCAGCTTAGGTTCGAGACCCTCTGGGGCCAACGTCCTGACTTTC
>-|many|TRBV7-3|TRBJ2-3
CASSFLPGGGSTDTQYF
TGTGCCAGCAGCTTCCTCCCCGGGGGCGGTAGCACAGATACGCAGTATTTT